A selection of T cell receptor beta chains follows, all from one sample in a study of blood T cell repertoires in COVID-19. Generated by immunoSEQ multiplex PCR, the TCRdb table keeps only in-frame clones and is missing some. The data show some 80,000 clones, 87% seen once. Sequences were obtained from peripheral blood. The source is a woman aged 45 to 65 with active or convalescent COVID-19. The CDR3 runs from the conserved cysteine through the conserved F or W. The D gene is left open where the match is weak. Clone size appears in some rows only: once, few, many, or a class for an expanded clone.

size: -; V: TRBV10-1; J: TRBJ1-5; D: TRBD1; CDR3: CASRVKQTGEQGIGNQPQHF; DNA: TGCGCCAGCCGAGTTAAACAGACAGGGGAGCAAGGAATAGGCAATCAGCCCCAGCATTTT
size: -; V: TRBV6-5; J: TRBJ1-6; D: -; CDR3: CASSRWEGSPLHF; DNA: TGTGCCAGCAGCAGGTGGGAGGGTTCACCCCTCCACTTT
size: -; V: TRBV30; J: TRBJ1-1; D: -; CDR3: CAWRDQGTGNTEAFF; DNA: TGTGCCTGGAGGGATCAGGGGACGGGGAACACTGAAGCTTTCTTT
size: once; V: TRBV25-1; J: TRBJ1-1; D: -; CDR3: CASSGGGFAEAFF; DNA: TGTGCCAGCAGTGGGGGAGGATTTGCTGAAGCTTTCTTT
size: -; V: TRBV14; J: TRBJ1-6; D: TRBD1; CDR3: CASSQQGQGVSSYNSPLHF; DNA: TGTGCCAGCAGCCAGCAGGGACAGGGGGTGAGCTCCTATAATTCACCCCTCCACTTT
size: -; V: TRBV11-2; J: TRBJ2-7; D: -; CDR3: CASSLSRRRREGHEQYF; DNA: TGTGCCAGCAGCTTATCGCGCCGTAGGAGGGAAGGCCACGAGCAGTACTTC
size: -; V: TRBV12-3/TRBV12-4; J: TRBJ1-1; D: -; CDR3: CASSFGQTAFF; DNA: TGTGCCAGCAGTTTCGGACAAACAGCTTTCTTT
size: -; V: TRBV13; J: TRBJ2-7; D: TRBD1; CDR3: CASSPGTGGYEQYF; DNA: TGTGCCAGCAGCCCCGGGACAGGGGGCTACGAGCAGTACTTC
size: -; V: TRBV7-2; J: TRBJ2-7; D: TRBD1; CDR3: CASSYSRTGGIYEQYF; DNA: TGTGCCAGCAGCTACAGCCGGACAGGGGGAATCTACGAGCAGTACTTC
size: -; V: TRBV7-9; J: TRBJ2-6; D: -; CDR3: CASSLWGDSGANVLTF; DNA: TGTGCCAGCAGCTTGTGGGGAGACTCTGGGGCCAACGTCCTGACTTTC
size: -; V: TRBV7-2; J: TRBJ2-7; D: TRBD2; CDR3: CASSLRLAGDYEQYF; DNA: TGTGCCAGCAGCCTACGACTAGCGGGGGATTACGAGCAGTACTTC
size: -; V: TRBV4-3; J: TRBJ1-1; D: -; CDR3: CASSQRFSGGADTEAFF; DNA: TGCGCCAGCAGCCAACGTTTCAGCGGGGGGGCGGACACTGAAGCTTTCTTT
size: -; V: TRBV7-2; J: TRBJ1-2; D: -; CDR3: CASSPGGKGSSSGYTF; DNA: TGTGCCAGCAGCCCGGGGGGAAAAGGGAGCTCCAGTGGCTACACCTTC
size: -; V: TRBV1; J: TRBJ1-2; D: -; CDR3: CTSSQVDSNYGYTF; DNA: TGCACCAGCAGCCAAGTGGACTCAAACTATGGCTACACCTTC
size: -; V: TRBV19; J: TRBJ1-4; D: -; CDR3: CASSIFWQSNEKLFF; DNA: -
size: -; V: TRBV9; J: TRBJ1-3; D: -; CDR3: CASSVGQIEENTIYF; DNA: TGTGCCAGCAGCGTAGGACAGATAGAAGAAAACACCATATATTTT
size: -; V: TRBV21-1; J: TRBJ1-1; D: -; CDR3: CASSSPAGGWTEAFF; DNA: TGTGCCAGCAGCTCCCCGGCAGGGGGCTGGACTGAAGCTTTCTTT
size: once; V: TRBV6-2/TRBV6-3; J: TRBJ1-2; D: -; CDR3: CASSYPQGADYGYTF; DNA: TGTGCCAGCAGTTACCCTCAGGGCGCCGACTATGGCTACACCTTC
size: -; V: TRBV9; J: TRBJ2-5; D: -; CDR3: CASSHRGGGEETQYF; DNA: TGTGCCAGCAGCCACAGGGGCGGCGGGGAAGAGACCCAGTACTTC
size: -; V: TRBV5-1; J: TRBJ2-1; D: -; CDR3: CASSSGDSYNEQFF; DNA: TGCGCCAGCAGCTCCGGGGACTCCTACAATGAGCAGTTCTTC
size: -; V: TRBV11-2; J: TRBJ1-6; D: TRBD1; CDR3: CASSWGDRDNSPLHF; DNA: TGTGCCAGCAGCTGGGGGGACAGGGATAATTCACCCCTCCACTTT
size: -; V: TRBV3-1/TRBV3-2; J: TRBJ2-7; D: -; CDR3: CASSQDSVTYF; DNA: TGTGCCAGCAGCCAAGACTCGGTAACGTACTTC
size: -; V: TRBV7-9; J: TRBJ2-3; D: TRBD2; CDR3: CASSSGTHEDTQYF; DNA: TGTGCCAGCAGCAGCGGGACTCACGAGGATACGCAGTATTTT
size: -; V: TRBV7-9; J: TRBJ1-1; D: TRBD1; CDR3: CALTGAGGPDSGDTEAFF; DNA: TGTGCCCTTACAGGGGCAGGGGGTCCCGACTCGGGGGACACTGAAGCTTTCTTT